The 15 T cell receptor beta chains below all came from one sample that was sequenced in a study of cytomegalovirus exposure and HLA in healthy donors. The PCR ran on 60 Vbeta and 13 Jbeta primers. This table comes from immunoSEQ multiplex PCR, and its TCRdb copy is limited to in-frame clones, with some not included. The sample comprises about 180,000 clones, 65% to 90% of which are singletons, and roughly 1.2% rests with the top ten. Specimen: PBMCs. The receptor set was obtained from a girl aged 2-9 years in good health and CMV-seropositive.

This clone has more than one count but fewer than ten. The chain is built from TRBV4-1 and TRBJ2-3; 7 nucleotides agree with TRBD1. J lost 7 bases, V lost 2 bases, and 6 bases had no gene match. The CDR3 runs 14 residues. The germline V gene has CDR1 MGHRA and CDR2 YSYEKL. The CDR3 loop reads CASSQQTGSNTQYF. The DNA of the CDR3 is TGCGCCAGCAGCCAACAGACAGGGAGTAATACGCAGTATTTT.

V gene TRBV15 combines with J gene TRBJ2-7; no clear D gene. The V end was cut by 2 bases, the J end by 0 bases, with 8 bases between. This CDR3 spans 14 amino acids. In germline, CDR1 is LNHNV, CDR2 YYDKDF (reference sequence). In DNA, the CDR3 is TGTGCCACCAGCAGACGACACCTCTCCTACGAGCAGTACTTC. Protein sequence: CATSRRHLSYEQYF.

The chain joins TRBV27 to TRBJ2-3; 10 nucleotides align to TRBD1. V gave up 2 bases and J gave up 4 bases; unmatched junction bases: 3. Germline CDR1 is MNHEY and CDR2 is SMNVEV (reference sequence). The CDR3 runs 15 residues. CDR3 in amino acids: CASSLRGQGSDTQYF. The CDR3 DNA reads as TGTGCCAGCAGTTTACGGGGACAGGGGTCAGATACGCAGTATTTT.

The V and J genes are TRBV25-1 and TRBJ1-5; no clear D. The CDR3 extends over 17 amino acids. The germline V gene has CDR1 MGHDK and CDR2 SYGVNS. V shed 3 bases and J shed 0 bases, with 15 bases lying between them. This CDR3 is CASSDGPGQNSNQPQHF. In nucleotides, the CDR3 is TGTGCCAGCAGTGACGGCCCTGGGCAGAATAGCAATCAGCCCCAGCATTTT.

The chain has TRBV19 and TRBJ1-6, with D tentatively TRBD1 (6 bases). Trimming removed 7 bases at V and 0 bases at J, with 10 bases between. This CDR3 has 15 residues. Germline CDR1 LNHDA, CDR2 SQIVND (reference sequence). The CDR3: CASTGQSSYNSPLHF. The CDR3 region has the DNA TGTGCCAGTACCGGACAGAGCTCCTATAATTCACCCCTCCACTTT.

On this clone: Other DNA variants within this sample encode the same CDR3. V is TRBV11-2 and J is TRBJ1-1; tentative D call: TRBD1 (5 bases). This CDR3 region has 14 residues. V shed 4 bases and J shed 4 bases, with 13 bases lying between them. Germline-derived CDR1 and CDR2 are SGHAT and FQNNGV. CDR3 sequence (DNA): TGTGCCAGCAGCTCATCCGGGGGTCGCACTGAAGCTTTCTTT. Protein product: CASSSSGGRTEAFF.

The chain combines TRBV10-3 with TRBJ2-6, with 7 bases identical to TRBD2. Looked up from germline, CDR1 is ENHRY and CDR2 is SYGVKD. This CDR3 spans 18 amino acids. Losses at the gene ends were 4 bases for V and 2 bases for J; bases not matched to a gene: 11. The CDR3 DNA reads TGTGCCATCAGTGGAGGTCGCCAGGGACTAACTGGGGCCAACGTCCTGACTTTC. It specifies CAISGGRQGLTGANVLTF.

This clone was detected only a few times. The CDR3 DNA reads as TGTGCCAGCAGTGAAATCTCGGGTACGGGGGCCGGGGAGCTGTTTTTT. Protein: CASSEISGTGAGELFF. V is TRBV6-1 and J is TRBJ2-2; D may be TRBD2 (6 bases). Germline V gene sequence: CDR1 MNHNS, CDR2 SASEGT. This CDR3 comprises 16 residues. The V and J ends lost 2 bases and 6 bases respectively, with 16 bases between them.

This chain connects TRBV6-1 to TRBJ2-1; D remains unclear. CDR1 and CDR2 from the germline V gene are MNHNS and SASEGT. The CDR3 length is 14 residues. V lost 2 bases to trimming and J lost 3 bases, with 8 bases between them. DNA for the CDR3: TGTGCCAGCAGTGAACGGTTGAGCTACAATGAGCAGTTCTTC. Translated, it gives CASSERLSYNEQFF.

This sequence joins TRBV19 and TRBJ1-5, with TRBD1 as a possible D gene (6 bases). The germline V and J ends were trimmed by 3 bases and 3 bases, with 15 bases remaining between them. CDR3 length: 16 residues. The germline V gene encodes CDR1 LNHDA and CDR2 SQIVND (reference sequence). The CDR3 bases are TGTGCCAGTAGTATCCGGGGCCAGGGGAACAATCAGCCCCAGCATTTT. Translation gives CASSIRGQGNNQPQHF. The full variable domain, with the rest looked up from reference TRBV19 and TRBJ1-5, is DGGITQSPKYLFRKEGQNVTLSCEQNLNHDAMYWYRQDPGQGLRLIYYSQIVNDFQKGDIAEGYSVSREKKESFPLTVTSAQKNPTAFYLCASSIRGQGNNQPQHFGDGTRLSIL.

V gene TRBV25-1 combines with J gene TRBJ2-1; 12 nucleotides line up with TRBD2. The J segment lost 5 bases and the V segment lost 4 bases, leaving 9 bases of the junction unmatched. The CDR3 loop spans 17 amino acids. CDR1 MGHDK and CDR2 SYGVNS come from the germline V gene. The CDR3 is CASSATPSGRGHNEQFF. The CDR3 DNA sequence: TGTGCCAGCAGTGCCACCCCTAGCGGGAGGGGCCACAATGAGCAGTTCTTC. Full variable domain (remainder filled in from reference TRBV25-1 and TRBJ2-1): EADIYQTPRYLVIGTGKKITLECSQTMGHDKMYWYQQDPGMELHLIHYSYGVNSTEKGDLSSESTVSRIRTEHFPLTLESARPSHTSQYLCASSATPSGRGHNEQFFGPGTRLTVL.

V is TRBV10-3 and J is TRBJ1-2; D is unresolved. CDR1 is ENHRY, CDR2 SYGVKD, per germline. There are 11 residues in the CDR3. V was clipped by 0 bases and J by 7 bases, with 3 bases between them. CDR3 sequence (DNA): TGTGCCATCAGTGAGTCGAGTGGCTACACCTTC. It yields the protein CAISESSGYTF.

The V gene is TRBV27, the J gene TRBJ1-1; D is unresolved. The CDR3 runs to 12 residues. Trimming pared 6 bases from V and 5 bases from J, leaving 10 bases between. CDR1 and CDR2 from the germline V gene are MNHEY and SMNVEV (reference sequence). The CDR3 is CASRSFGTEAFF. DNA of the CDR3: TGTGCCAGCAGAAGTTTCGGGACTGAAGCTTTCTTT.

The CDR3 region is CASSEDFYEQYF. CDR3 sequence (DNA): TGCGCCAGCAGCGAGGACTTCTACGAGCAGTACTTC. V and J are TRBV5-1 and TRBJ2-7; D might be TRBD2 (5 bases). CDR3 length equals 12 residues. Trimming left V 4 bases short and J 3 bases short, with 8 bases between. CDR1 is SGHRS, CDR2 YFSETQ, per germline.

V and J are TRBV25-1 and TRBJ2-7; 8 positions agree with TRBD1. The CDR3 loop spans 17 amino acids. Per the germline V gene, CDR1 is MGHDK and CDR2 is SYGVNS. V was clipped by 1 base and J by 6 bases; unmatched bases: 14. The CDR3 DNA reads TGTGCCAGCAGTGAATCCACTACAGGACAGGGAAAATCCGAGCAGTACTTC. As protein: CASSESTTGQGKSEQYF.